This passage covers 30 T cell receptor beta chains from one sample sequenced in a study of blood T cell repertoires in COVID-19. The protocol was immunoSEQ multiplex PCR, while the TCRdb copy is restricted to in-frame clones and leaves out a portion. Of about 120,000 clones in the sample, over 80% were seen once. The sequenced material came from peripheral blood. The receptors were sampled from a woman aged 70-85 years with acute or convalescent COVID-19.

The CDR3 sequence is CASSLGQARGTGELFF. The CDR3 DNA reads TGCGCCAGCAGCTTGGGACAGGCCCGCGGAACCGGGGAGCTGTTTTTT. The chain carries TRBV5-1 and TRBJ2-2, with D possibly being TRBD1 (6 bases). Trimming shortened V by 0 bases and J by 5 bases, and 14 bases separated the two germline ends. Germline-derived CDR1 and CDR2 are SGHRS and YFSETQ. The CDR3 is 16 residues long.

The V and J genes are TRBV15 and TRBJ1-5, with D possibly matching TRBD1 (5 bases). The CDR3 extends over 14 amino acids. Per germline, CDR1 LNHNV and CDR2 YYDKDF (reference sequence). With 5 bases removed from V and 6 bases from J, the gap between germline ends came to 14 bases. The CDR3 spells CATSGNRLSQPQHF. The CDR3 bases are TGTGCCACCAGCGGAAACAGGTTGAGTCAGCCCCAGCATTTT.

The gene calls are TRBV7-3 and TRBJ2-2, with a tentative D call TRBD1 (5 bases). The V end lost 1 base, the J end lost 3 bases, and 9 bases lay between the germline ends. Germline CDR1 reads SGHTA; CDR2 reads FQGTGA. The CDR3 covers 15 residues. The CDR3 here is CASSLRSGHTGELFF. CDR3 nucleotides: TGTGCCAGCAGCTTAAGGTCAGGGCACACCGGGGAGCTGTTTTTT. The complete variable domain, with remaining parts taken from reference TRBV7-3 and TRBJ2-2, reads GAGVSQTPSNKVTEKGKYVELRCDPISGHTALYWYRQSLGQGPEFLIYFQGTGAADDSGLPNDRFFAVRPEGSVSTLKIQRTERGDSAVYLCASSLRSGHTGELFFGEGSRLTVL.

The chain has TRBV3-1 (or the pseudogene TRBV3-2) and TRBJ2-5, with 10 bases identical to TRBD2. The CDR3 loop spans 18 amino acids. The germline gives CDR1 LGHDT, CDR2 YNNKEL (reference sequence). The V and J ends lost 3 bases and 5 bases, in that order; junction bases with no gene match: 15. The CDR3 region is CASSHPRSPSGGWETQYF. The CDR3 nucleotides are TGTGCCAGCAGCCACCCCCGGTCCCCTAGCGGGGGTTGGGAGACCCAGTACTTC.

This sequence joins TRBV12-5 and TRBJ2-4; a weak D match, TRBD1 (5 bases). V was pared by 6 bases and J by 0 bases, with 15 bases between. The CDR3 totals 16 residues. The germline CDR1 and CDR2 sequences are LGHNT and FRNRAP. CDR3 residues: CASGTSQGLAKNIQYF. CDR3 in DNA: TGTGCTAGTGGCACAAGCCAGGGCTTAGCCAAAAACATTCAGTACTTC.

The J gene is TRBJ2-5, the V gene TRBV19, with 9 bases lining up with TRBD1. CDR1 is LNHDA, CDR2 SQIVND, per germline (reference sequence). V gave up 8 bases and J gave up 13 bases; unmatched junction bases: 20. CDR3 size: 15 residues. CDR3 amino acids: CASSQGAAIMSGLYF. The CDR3 bases are TGTGCCAGTTCACAGGGGGCGGCTATCATGTCCGGGCTGTACTTC.

The rearrangement joins TRBV14 to TRBJ2-3, with a possible D match to TRBD1 (6 bases). The CDR3 contains 15 residues. The ends were cut back, 1 base at V and 0 bases at J, with 8 bases in the middle. CDR1 and CDR2 from the germline V gene are SGHDN and FVKESK. The CDR3 protein is CASSQGTASTDTQYF. The DNA for the CDR3 is TGTGCCAGCAGCCAAGGGACAGCGAGCACAGATACGCAGTATTTT.

The chain employs TRBV18 and TRBJ1-5; D is possibly TRBD1 (5 bases). Between the trimmed V and J ends, which lost 3 bases and 0 bases, there was a span of 9 bases. The CDR3 runs 15 residues. CDR1 is KGHSH and CDR2 is LQKENI in the germline V gene. The CDR3 DNA follows: TGTGCCAGCTCACCGCAGGGAAATAGCAATCAGCCCCAGCATTTT. Encoded protein: CASSPQGNSNQPQHF. The whole variable domain, remainder taken from reference TRBV18 and TRBJ1-5, is NAGVMQNPRHLVRRRGQEARLRCSPMKGHSHVYWYRQLPEEGLKFMVYLQKENIIDESGMPKERFSAEFPKEGPSILRIQQVVRGDSAAYFCASSPQGNSNQPQHFGDGTRLSIL.

The chain has TRBV10-2 and TRBJ1-3, with D uncertain. Germline V gene sequence: CDR1 WSHSY, CDR2 SAAADI. V was trimmed by 6 bases and J by 0 bases, leaving 9 bases between them. This CDR3 comprises 14 residues. As DNA, the CDR3 is TGCGCCAGCAGCCCACTAAGCTCTGGAAACACCATATATTTT. This translates into CASSPLSSGNTIYF.

The chain recombines TRBV15 with TRBJ1-5; D not resolved. Germline V gene sequence: CDR1 LNHNV, CDR2 YYDKDF (reference sequence). The germline V and J ends were trimmed by 5 bases and 2 bases, with 7 bases remaining between them. This CDR3 region has 13 residues. CDR3 nucleotides: TGTGCCACCAGCGGGAGGGGCAATCAGCCCCAGCATTTT. This codes for CATSGRGNQPQHF. Full variable domain (remainder filled in from reference TRBV15 and TRBJ1-5): DAMVIQNPRYQVTQFGKPVTLSCSQTLNHNVMYWYQQKSSQAPKLLFHYYDKDFNNEADTPDNFQSRRPNTSFCFLDIRSPGLGDTAMYLCATSGRGNQPQHFGDGTRLSIL.

The chain joins TRBV5-6 to TRBJ1-2, with D hard to call. This CDR3 has 13 residues. V was trimmed by 2 bases and J by 5 bases, leaving 10 bases between them. CDR1 is SGHDT and CDR2 is YYEEEE in the germline V gene. CDR3 in amino acids: CASSFTGEYGYTF. CDR3 nucleotides: TGTGCCAGCAGCTTTACGGGAGAGTATGGCTACACCTTC.

The chain joins TRBV5-1 to TRBJ2-3, with 12 bases fitting TRBD2. With 4 bases clipped from V and 8 bases from J, the junction kept 5 bases outside the gene matches. The CDR3 contains 14 residues. CDR1 is SGHRS, CDR2 YFSETQ, per germline. The CDR3 sequence: CASSRTSGEVTQYF. CDR3 DNA sequence: TGCGCCAGCAGCAGGACTAGCGGGGAGGTTACGCAGTATTTT.

The chain combines TRBV6-5 with TRBJ1-2; 9 bases match TRBD1. Germline CDR1 and CDR2: MNHEY and SVGAGI. Trimming cost V 8 bases and J 8 bases; bases outside gene matches: 12. This CDR3 has 14 residues. In DNA form, the CDR3 reads TGTGCCAGCCTGGCGGACAGGGGAGAGGGCGGCTACACCTTC. Translated, it gives CASLADRGEGGYTF.

CDR3 in DNA: TGCGCCAGCAGCTTGACAGGCAACTACGAGCAGTACTTC. Its protein is CASSLTGNYEQYF. The chain couples TRBV5-1 to TRBJ2-7, with TRBD1 as a possible D gene (5 bases). Trimming left V 1 base short and J 3 bases short, with 8 bases between. Germline V gene lookup returns CDR1 SGHRS and CDR2 YFSETQ. CDR3 length: 13 residues.

This clone has a single count. The chain joins TRBV27 to TRBJ2-5, with 9 bases lining up with TRBD1. With V trimmed by 6 bases and J by 3 bases, 2 bases remained unmatched. The CDR3 length is 13 residues. CDR1 is MNHEY and CDR2 is SMNVEV in the germline V gene (reference sequence). The CDR3 DNA reads TGTGCCAGCAGGGGACAGGGTGAAGAGACCCAGTACTTC. Protein sequence: CASRGQGEETQYF.

The chain combines TRBV27 with TRBJ2-3, with TRBD2 identical over 7 bases. The germline gives CDR1 MNHEY, CDR2 SMNVEV (reference sequence). With V trimmed by 3 bases and J by 5 bases, 8 bases remained unmatched. The CDR3 is 15 amino acids. CDR3 sequence: CASSLSGGGGDTQYF. The CDR3 DNA sequence: TGTGCCAGCAGTTTGAGTGGGGGGGGAGGAGATACGCAGTATTTT.

The CDR3 reads CASSEGGGRTGHYEQYF. The CDR3 nucleotides are TGTGCCAGCAGTGAAGGAGGCGGTAGGACAGGGCACTACGAGCAGTACTTC. This chain connects TRBV6-1 to TRBJ2-7, with 8 bases matching TRBD1. Germline V lookup: CDR1 MNHNS, CDR2 SASEGT. CDR3 length equals 17 residues. V lost 1 base to trimming and J lost 3 bases; unmatched junction nucleotides: 11.

The gene calls are TRBV6-2 or TRBV6-3 and TRBJ2-1; 7 bases line up with TRBD2. Trimming removed 4 bases from V and 4 bases from J; junction bases left unmatched: 7. CDR3 length: 15 amino acids. Germline V gene lookup returns CDR1 MNHEY and CDR2 SVGEGT. Here the CDR3 DNA reads TGTGCCAGCAGTTTGAGAGCGGGGATGTACAATGAGCAGTTCTTC. This encodes CASSLRAGMYNEQFF.

This chain joins TRBV3-1 (or the pseudogene TRBV3-2) and TRBJ2-2, with 9 bases matching TRBD2. Per germline, CDR1 LGHDT and CDR2 YNNKEL (reference sequence). Trimming took 4 bases from V and 2 from J; bases not matched to a gene: 2. The CDR3 contains 15 residues. CDR3 nucleotide sequence: TGTGCCAGCAGCCCCCTAGCGGGAAACACCGGGGAGCTGTTTTTT. This codes for CASSPLAGNTGELFF.

The sample holds a few counts of this clone. The chain links TRBV24-1 to TRBJ2-7, with 7 bases matching TRBD1. The CDR3 spans 16 residues. Germline CDR1 and CDR2: KGHDR and SFDVKD. Trimming cost V 2 bases and J 3 bases; bases outside gene matches: 9. CDR3 sequence: CATSDSSGTESYEQYF. For the CDR3, the DNA is TGTGCCACCAGTGATTCGTCCGGGACAGAAAGCTACGAGCAGTACTTC.

This clone appeared once. The genes are TRBV24-1 and TRBJ1-1, with a tentative D call TRBD1 (5 bases). This CDR3 is 13 amino acids long. Germline CDR1 reads KGHDR; CDR2 reads SFDVKD. V was cut by 9 bases and J by 4 bases, with 14 bases left in between. The CDR3 region has the DNA TGTGCCACCGGGGCAGGGAAGGGCACTGAAGCTTTCTTT. Protein: CATGAGKGTEAFF.

This chain uses TRBV5-1 with TRBJ2-3; 8 bases are shared with TRBD2. With V trimmed by 7 bases and J by 3 bases, 13 bases remained unmatched. This CDR3 is built from 16 residues. Germline CDR1 is SGHRS and CDR2 is YFSETQ. DNA of the CDR3: TGCGCCAGCCCCAATGCGGGGGGCTGGGGAACAGATACGCAGTATTTT. Translating gives CASPNAGGWGTDTQYF. Using reference TRBV5-1 and TRBJ2-3 for the parts outside the CDR3, the full variable domain is KAGVTQTPRYLIKTRGQQVTLSCSPISGHRSVSWYQQTPGQGLQFLFEYFSETQRNKGNFPGRFSGRQFSNSRSEMNVSTLELGDSALYLCASPNAGGWGTDTQYFGPGTRLTVL.

The chain combines TRBV27 with TRBJ2-3; 8 nucleotides match TRBD2. CDR3 size: 15 residues. Germline V lookup: CDR1 MNHEY, CDR2 SMNVEV (reference sequence). J lost 1 base, V lost 3 bases, and 3 bases had no gene match. The CDR3 is CASSFEAGGTDTQYF. The CDR3 DNA is TGTGCCAGCAGTTTCGAAGCGGGGGGCACAGATACGCAGTATTTT.

This chain connects TRBV5-1 to TRBJ1-1, with D maybe TRBD1 (5 bases). Trimming shortened V by 4 bases and J by 0 bases, and 10 bases separated the two germline ends. Per the germline V gene, CDR1 is SGHRS and CDR2 is YFSETQ. CDR3 length: 14 amino acids. CDR3 DNA sequence: TGCGCCAGCAGCCCAGGGTTTCTGAACACTGAAGCTTTCTTT. It encodes CASSPGFLNTEAFF. The variable domain in full, with the rest retrieved from reference TRBV5-1 and TRBJ1-1, is KAGVTQTPRYLIKTRGQQVTLSCSPISGHRSVSWYQQTPGQGLQFLFEYFSETQRNKGNFPGRFSGRQFSNSRSEMNVSTLELGDSALYLCASSPGFLNTEAFFGQGTRLTVV.

The V and J genes are TRBV7-8 and TRBJ2-3, with TRBD2 identical over 8 bases. CDR3 length: 17 amino acids. V dropped 4 bases and J dropped 9; count of bases not matched to a gene: 18. CDR1 is SGHVS, CDR2 FQNEAQ, per germline. The CDR3: CASSSWKAGSGESTQYF. CDR3 nucleotides: TGTGCCAGCAGCTCCTGGAAAGCGGGTAGCGGGGAGTCCACGCAGTATTTT.

The chain has TRBV3-1 (or the pseudogene TRBV3-2) and TRBJ2-1; 8 bases are shared with TRBD2. The CDR3 is made up of 15 amino acids. The J segment lost 8 bases and the V segment lost 1 base, leaving 7 bases of the junction unmatched. Germline values: CDR1 LGHDT, CDR2 YNNKEL (reference sequence). The CDR3 reads CASSQAAGGFYEQFF. In DNA form, the CDR3 reads TGTGCCAGCAGCCAAGCTGCGGGGGGCTTCTATGAGCAGTTCTTC.

The chain uses TRBV4-1 and TRBJ2-7, with TRBD1 matching over 9 bases. Looked up from germline, CDR1 is MGHRA and CDR2 is YSYEKL. With 4 bases clipped from V and 4 bases from J, the junction kept 8 bases outside the gene matches. The CDR3 has 15 amino acids. The CDR3 region is CASSRLPGQGYEQYF. CDR3 bases: TGCGCCAGCAGCCGATTACCGGGACAGGGTTACGAGCAGTACTTC.

This chain uses TRBV28 with TRBJ2-3, with a tentative D call TRBD1 (6 bases). This CDR3 has 14 amino acids. The germline gives CDR1 MDHEN, CDR2 SYDVKM. The V and J ends lost 7 bases and 0 bases respectively, with 11 bases between them. The CDR3 sequence: CASKGVLSTDTQYF. DNA for the CDR3: TGTGCCAGCAAGGGGGTCCTGAGCACAGATACGCAGTATTTT.

Turning to this clone: The junction departs from the called germline gene at one end, perhaps through a read error. The V and J genes are TRBV11-2 and TRBJ2-4; 7 nucleotides line up with TRBD1. The CDR3 runs to 13 residues. From germline, CDR1 is SGHAT and CDR2 FQNNGV. The CDR3 sequence is CASSLGPGQVRLF. The CDR3 nucleotides read TGTGCCAGCAGCTTAGGGCCCGGACAGGTCCGGTTGTTC. Together with reference TRBV11-2 and TRBJ2-4, the CDR3 gives the full variable domain: EAGVAQSPRYKIIEKRQSVAFWCNPISGHATLYWYQQILGQGPKLLIQFQNNGVVDDSQLPKDRFSAERLKGVDSTLKIQPAKLEDSAVYLCASSLGPGQVRLFGAGTRLSVL.

The rearrangement joins TRBV29-1 to TRBJ1-2; 8 bases align to TRBD1. This CDR3 region has 15 residues. Trimming cost V 3 bases and J 4 bases; bases outside gene matches: 10. Germline V gene lookup returns CDR1 SQVTM and CDR2 ANQGSEA. CDR3 DNA sequence: TGCAGCGTTGACCCGGGACAGGCGTCAGTCTATGGCTACACCTTC. This translates into CSVDPGQASVYGYTF.